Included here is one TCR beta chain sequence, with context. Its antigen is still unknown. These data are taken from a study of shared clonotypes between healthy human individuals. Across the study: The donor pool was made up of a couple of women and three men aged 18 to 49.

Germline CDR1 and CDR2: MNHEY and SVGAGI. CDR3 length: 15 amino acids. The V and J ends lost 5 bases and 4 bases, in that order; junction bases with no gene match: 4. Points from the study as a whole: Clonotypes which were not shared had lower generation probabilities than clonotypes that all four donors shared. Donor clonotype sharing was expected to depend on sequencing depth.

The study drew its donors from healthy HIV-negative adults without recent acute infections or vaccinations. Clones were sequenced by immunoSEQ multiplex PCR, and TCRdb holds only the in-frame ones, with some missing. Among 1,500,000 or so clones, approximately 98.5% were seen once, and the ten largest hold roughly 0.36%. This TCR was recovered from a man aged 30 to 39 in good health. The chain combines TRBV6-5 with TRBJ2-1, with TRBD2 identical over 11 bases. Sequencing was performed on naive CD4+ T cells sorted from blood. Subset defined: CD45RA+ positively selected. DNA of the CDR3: TGTGCCAGCAGTCCTACTAGCGGGAGTTACAATGAGCAGTTCTTC. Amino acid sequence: CASSPTSGSYNEQFF.